The 32 T cell receptor beta chains listed next were all sequenced from one sample in a study of blood T cells in healthy people across ages. Together with a sample-barcoded 5' primer, a J-beta primer mix was included in a second PCR lasting about 6 to 11 cycles. TCRdb re-called the 5' RACE reads with MiXCR, one entry per CDR3 protein. The sample gives some 1.7 million distinct CDR3 sequences, 28% of which show up once; 7% to 9% is in the top ten. The sample was blood. These receptors were obtained from a woman aged 25-40 years in good health.

J is TRBJ1-1 and V is TRBV7-9; D ambiguous. Trimming stripped 4 bases from V and 5 bases from J, with 8 bases between. The CDR3 consists of 12 residues. Germline loops: CDR1 SEHNR, CDR2 FQNEAQ (reference sequence). CDR3 region: CASSSMWTEAFF. CDR3 in DNA: TGTGCCAGCAGCTCAATGTGGACTGAAGCTTTCTTT.

This clonotype has only a few counts. An end of the junction does not agree with germline; a read error may underlie this. The chain recombines TRBV3-1 with TRBJ1-4; 8 bases agree with TRBD1. The CDR3 is 16 residues long. CDR1 LGHDT and CDR2 YNNKEL come from the germline V gene (reference sequence). CDR3 residues: CASTQDGQGEDEKLFF. Written as DNA, the CDR3 is TGTGCCAGCACCCAAGATGGACAGGGCGAGGATGAAAAACTGTTTTTT. The entire variable domain, with the rest obtained from reference TRBV3-1 and TRBJ1-4, is as follows: DTAVSQTPKYLVTQMGNDKSIKCEQNLGHDTMYWYKQDSKKFLKIMFSYNNKELIINETVPNRFSPKSPDKAHLNLHINSLELGDSAVYFCASTQDGQGEDEKLFFGSGTQLSVL.

Only one count was recorded for this clonotype. This chain connects TRBV20-1 to TRBJ1-1; 12 bases are a match to TRBD1. Germline V gene sequence: CDR1 DFQATT, CDR2 SNEGSKA (reference sequence). V dropped 3 bases and J dropped 3; count of bases not matched to a gene: 5. This CDR3 is 15 amino acids long. The CDR3: CSASWDRGRDTEAFF. The DNA for the CDR3 is TGCAGTGCTAGCTGGGACAGGGGGCGCGACACTGAAGCTTTCTTT.

The J gene is TRBJ1-5, the V gene TRBV6-6, with D tentatively TRBD1 (6 bases). V was cut by 6 bases and J by 2 bases, with 17 bases left in between. This CDR3 is built from 16 residues. CDR1 and CDR2 (germline): MNHNY, SVGAGI (reference sequence). Written as DNA, the CDR3 is TGTGCCAGCAGATCCACGGGGGGGGCAGGCAATCAGCCCCAGCATTTT. This encodes CASRSTGGAGNQPQHF.

J is TRBJ2-7 and V is TRBV6-5; D is perhaps TRBD1 (5 bases). The CDR3 consists of 13 residues. The V gene lost 0 bases and the J gene lost 7 bases, with 10 bases spanning the gap. The germline CDR1 and CDR2 sequences are MNHEY and SVGAGI. CDR3 sequence (DNA): TGTGCCAGCAGTTACTCATCACAGGCTGAGCAGTACTTC. It encodes CASSYSSQAEQYF.

In its sample, this clonotype was seen a few times. J is TRBJ1-2 and V is TRBV20-1; no reliable D call. CDR1 and CDR2 (germline): DFQATT, SNEGSKA (reference sequence). The CDR3 contains 12 residues. Trimming stripped 3 bases from V and 4 bases from J, with 9 bases between. Here the CDR3 reads CSASPDPYGYTF. The CDR3 coding sequence is TGCAGTGCTAGCCCCGATCCCTATGGCTACACCTTC.

V is TRBV27 and J is TRBJ1-5; 10 nucleotides agree with TRBD1. Germline V gene sequence: CDR1 MNHEY, CDR2 SMNVEV (reference sequence). Germline trimming cut 6 bases from V and 2 bases from J; bases unmatched to any gene: 4. The CDR3 runs to 15 residues. The CDR3, as DNA: TGTGCCAGCAGCGTGACAGGGGGCGGCAATCAGCCCCAGCATTTT. It translates to CASSVTGGGNQPQHF.

There are many counts of this clonotype. The V call is TRBV20-1, the J call TRBJ2-5, with TRBD2 identical over 12 bases. CDR1 and CDR2 from the germline V gene are DFQATT and SNEGSKA (reference sequence). The CDR3 is 15 amino acids. The V gene end was trimmed by 6 bases and the J gene end by 7 bases; junction bases not matched to a gene: 12. The chain's CDR3 is CSALPGLAGPGTQYF. For the CDR3, the DNA is TGCAGTGCCCTTCCAGGACTAGCGGGACCCGGGACCCAGTACTTC.

J is TRBJ2-6 and V is TRBV27, with 8 nucleotides matching TRBD1. This CDR3 comprises 16 residues. Losses at the gene ends were 6 bases for V and 2 bases for J; bases not matched to a gene: 6. The germline V gene has CDR1 MNHEY and CDR2 SMNVEV (reference sequence). The chain's CDR3 is CASREKQGAGANVLTF. CDR3 nucleotides: TGTGCCAGCAGAGAAAAACAGGGGGCTGGGGCCAACGTCCTGACTTTC. Drawing the rest from reference TRBV27 and TRBJ2-6, the complete variable domain is EAQVTQNPRYLITVTGKKLTVTCSQNMNHEYMSWYRQDPGLGLRQIYYSMNVEVTDKGDVPEGYKVSRKEKRNFPLILESPSPNQTSLYFCASREKQGAGANVLTFGAGSRLTVL.

At least ten counts were recorded for this clonotype. In nucleotides, the CDR3 is TGTGCCAGCAGCTCAGGGACAGCCGGTTACAATCAGCCCCAGCATTTT. This sequence encodes CASSSGTAGYNQPQHF. V usage is TRBV7-9 and J usage is TRBJ1-5, with 7 nucleotides matching TRBD1. The germline gives CDR1 SEHNR, CDR2 FQNEAQ (reference sequence). The CDR3 has 16 amino acids. Germline trimming cut 4 bases from V and 3 bases from J; bases unmatched to any gene: 9.

Comment on this clonotype: At one end the junction does not follow the germline gene, possibly because of a read error. This CDR3 reads CSARGPINQPRHF. The CDR3 DNA follows: TGCAGTGCTCGTGGACCGATCAATCAGCCCCGGCATTTT. The genes are TRBV20-1 and TRBJ1-5; D is unresolved. Per germline, CDR1 DFQATT and CDR2 SNEGSKA (reference sequence). The CDR3 runs to 13 residues.

The chain carries TRBV4-3 and TRBJ2-3; TRBD2 matches at 10 bases. This CDR3 has 17 amino acids. CDR1 LGHNA and CDR2 YSLEER come from the germline V gene. V was pared by 5 bases and J by 4 bases, with 12 bases of the junction left unmatched. The chain's CDR3 is CASSAEPGSGRSDTQYF. The CDR3 nucleotides are TGCGCCAGCAGCGCAGAGCCCGGTAGCGGGAGGTCAGATACGCAGTATTTT.

The chain has TRBV16 and TRBJ1-2; D possibly corresponds to TRBD1 (6 bases). The CDR3 loop spans 14 amino acids. The V gene's germline CDR1 is KGHSY and CDR2 FQNENV. V was trimmed by 3 bases and J by 6 bases, leaving 14 bases between them. The CDR3, as DNA: TGTGCCAGCAGCCAGGAAGGACAGATAAATGGCTACACCTTC. It yields the protein CASSQEGQINGYTF.

The rearrangement joins TRBV4-2 to TRBJ2-7; 13 positions agree with TRBD2. The length of the CDR3 is 18 residues. Germline V lookup: CDR1 LGHNA, CDR2 YNFKEQ. Trimming cost V 1 base and J 0 bases; bases outside gene matches: 6. This CDR3 reads CASSQGTSGGMGSYEQYF. Here the CDR3 DNA reads TGTGCCAGCAGCCAAGGGACTAGCGGGGGAATGGGCTCCTACGAGCAGTACTTC.

Only a few counts were recorded for this clonotype. V gene TRBV27 combines with J gene TRBJ1-2; D gene unclear. Deletions cut 6 bases from V and 0 bases from J, with 11 bases between. The CDR3 runs to 14 residues. Germline values: CDR1 MNHEY, CDR2 SMNVEV (reference sequence). The CDR3 is CASRPGRTNYGYTF. The CDR3 region has the DNA TGTGCCAGCAGGCCGGGGAGGACTAACTATGGCTACACCTTC.

This clonotype has more than one count but fewer than ten. The rearrangement joins TRBV29-1 to TRBJ2-5; 14 bases align to TRBD2. The CDR3 spans 17 residues. Germline trimming cut 2 bases from V and 2 bases from J; bases unmatched to any gene: 7. CDR1 SQVTM and CDR2 ANQGSEA come from the germline V gene. CDR3 sequence (DNA): TGCAGCGTTGAATATACTGGACTAGCGGGGGGTCAAGAGACCCAGTACTTC. This codes for CSVEYTGLAGGQETQYF. Looking up the rest from reference TRBV29-1 and TRBJ2-5 gives the full variable domain: SAVISQKPSRDICQRGTSLTIQCQVDSQVTMMFWYRQQPGQSLTLIATANQGSEATYESGFVIDKFPISRPNLTFSTLTVSNMSPEDSSIYLCSVEYTGLAGGQETQYFGPGTRLLVL.

The V gene is TRBV19, the J gene TRBJ2-1, with a weak D call TRBD1 (5 bases). The CDR3 sequence is 17 residues long. The V end was cut by 1 base, the J end by 0 bases, with 13 bases between. Per germline, CDR1 LNHDA and CDR2 SQIVND (reference sequence). Here the CDR3 reads CASSIGGGASSYNEQFF. The CDR3 nucleotides read TGTGCCAGTAGTATAGGGGGTGGGGCAAGCTCCTACAATGAGCAGTTCTTC. Filled out from reference TRBV19 and TRBJ2-1, the complete variable domain reads DGGITQSPKYLFRKEGQNVTLSCEQNLNHDAMYWYRQDPGQGLRLIYYSQIVNDFQKGDIAEGYSVSREKKESFPLTVTSAQKNPTAFYLCASSIGGGASSYNEQFFGPGTRLTVL.

This CDR3 reads CASSLRPLAKDRVTQYF. The CDR3 DNA follows: TGCGCCAGCAGCTTGCGTCCCCTAGCCAAGGACAGGGTGACCCAGTACTTC. The chain couples TRBV5-1 to TRBJ2-5; 8 nucleotides match TRBD1. Germline CDR1 reads SGHRS; CDR2 reads YFSETQ. The trim removed 1 base at V and 7 bases at J, leaving 15 bases unmatched. The CDR3 runs to 17 residues. The complete variable domain, with remaining parts taken from reference TRBV5-1 and TRBJ2-5, reads KAGVTQTPRYLIKTRGQQVTLSCSPISGHRSVSWYQQTPGQGLQFLFEYFSETQRNKGNFPGRFSGRQFSNSRSEMNVSTLELGDSALYLCASSLRPLAKDRVTQYFGPGTRLLVL.

This clonotype has just a few counts. CDR3 bases: TGTGCCAGCAGCCGAGGTCTAGCGGGGGTATTGCTCGAGCAGTACTTC. It is translated as CASSRGLAGVLLEQYF. This chain connects TRBV14 to TRBJ2-7; 10 bases agree with TRBD2. The germline CDR1 and CDR2 sequences are SGHDN and FVKESK. CDR3 size: 16 residues. V dropped 4 bases and J dropped 6; count of bases not matched to a gene: 12.

The J gene is TRBJ2-7, the V gene TRBV2, with 9 bases identical to TRBD1. Germline trimming cut 7 bases from V and 7 bases from J; bases unmatched to any gene: 20. Germline V CDR1 and CDR2: SNHLY, FYNNEI. The CDR3 covers 17 residues. The CDR3: CASKGTGSRGIYNEQYF. CDR3 bases: TGTGCCAGCAAGGGGACAGGGTCGCGCGGTATCTACAATGAGCAGTACTTC.

This chain joins TRBV29-1 and TRBJ2-5, with no clear D. The CDR3 runs 15 residues. Per germline, CDR1 SQVTM and CDR2 ANQGSEA. Trimming left V 3 bases short and J 0 bases short, with 14 bases between. CDR3 protein: CSVDSRSQYQETQYF. In nucleotides, the CDR3 is TGCAGCGTTGACTCGAGGTCCCAGTACCAAGAGACCCAGTACTTC.

This clonotype was observed a handful of times. The chain uses TRBV28 and TRBJ1-2; no definite D call. The V gene's germline CDR1 is MDHEN and CDR2 SYDVKM. The CDR3 extends over 12 amino acids. V lost 11 bases and J 4 bases, leaving 14 bases between the germline ends. The CDR3 sequence is CAVAVGPYGYTF. The CDR3, as DNA: TGTGCCGTGGCGGTGGGTCCCTATGGCTACACCTTC.

This clonotype was detected a few times. The chain uses TRBV12-3 or TRBV12-4 and TRBJ2-3; no clear D. The CDR3 is 15 residues long. Trimming removed 8 bases from V and 3 bases from J, with 18 bases in between. CDR3 loop: CASAPDRVQTDTQYF. Here the CDR3 DNA reads TGTGCCAGCGCCCCCGACCGGGTCCAAACAGATACGCAGTATTTT.

V usage is TRBV4-3 and J usage is TRBJ2-1; 10 bases are shared with TRBD2. Germline assignment: CDR1 LGHNA and CDR2 YSLEER. V lost 1 base to trimming and J lost 10 bases; unmatched junction nucleotides: 13. CDR3 length equals 17 residues. The CDR3 nucleotides are TGCGCCAGCAGCCAAGGGGTAGGGCTAGCGGGAGTCTGGGAGCAGTTCTTC. It translates to CASSQGVGLAGVWEQFF.

Many counts were recorded for this clonotype. This sequence joins TRBV12-3 or TRBV12-4 and TRBJ1-5; 8 positions agree with TRBD1. V was pared by 7 bases and J by 4 bases, with 9 bases of the junction left unmatched. The CDR3 has 15 residues. The CDR3 here is CASNSRTGTNQPQHF. The CDR3 nucleotides read TGTGCCAGCAACTCTCGGACAGGGACGAATCAGCCCCAGCATTTT.

The genes are TRBV20-1 and TRBJ2-2; possibly TRBD2 for D (6 bases). V lost 0 bases and J lost 7, with 9 bases in between. The germline V gene encodes CDR1 DFQATT and CDR2 SNEGSKA (reference sequence). This CDR3 region has 13 residues. For the CDR3, the DNA is TGCAGTGCTAGAGATCCCGGGAGCGGGGAGCTGTTTTTT. Translated, it gives CSARDPGSGELFF.

This clonotype was observed many times. This sequence joins TRBV20-1 and TRBJ2-5, with D tentatively TRBD1 (5 bases). CDR3 length: 15 amino acids. V lost 2 bases to trimming and J lost 5 bases, with 18 bases between them. Germline CDR1 DFQATT, CDR2 SNEGSKA (reference sequence). The CDR3 sequence: CSARSLQGALETQYF. CDR3 nucleotides: TGCAGTGCTAGATCCCTCCAGGGTGCGTTGGAGACCCAGTACTTC.

The chain couples TRBV5-1 to TRBJ2-3; D unclear. V lost 0 bases, J lost 1 base, and 9 bases lay in between. This CDR3 has 15 residues. Germline CDR1 is SGHRS and CDR2 is YFSETQ. The CDR3 DNA is TGCGCCAGCAGCTTGGCACATGGAGGCACAGATACGCAGTATTTT. Protein product: CASSLAHGGTDTQYF.

This clonotype has a count of ten or more. The V and J genes are TRBV6-6 and TRBJ2-7; 7 positions agree with TRBD2. Germline loops: CDR1 MNHNY, CDR2 SVGAGI (reference sequence). V gave up 3 bases and J gave up 4 bases; unmatched junction bases: 3. The CDR3 is 13 residues long. DNA of the CDR3: TGTGCCAGCAGTTATCGGGGGGAGTACGAGCAGTACTTC. Translation: CASSYRGEYEQYF.

This clonotype turned up a few times. The chain couples TRBV5-8 to TRBJ2-1; D unclear. V was pared by 3 bases and J by 15 bases, with 10 bases between. Looked up from germline, CDR1 is SGHTS and CDR2 is YDEGEE. The CDR3 is made up of 10 amino acids. CDR3 region: CASSYDSGFF. CDR3 sequence (DNA): TGTGCCAGCAGCTATGACTCGGGGTTCTTC. Using reference TRBV5-8 and TRBJ2-1 for the parts outside the CDR3, the full variable domain is EAGVTQSPTHLIKTRGQQATLRCSPISGHTSVYWYQQALGLGLQFLLWYDEGEERNRGNFPPRFSGRQFPNYSSELNVNALELEDSALYLCASSYDSGFFGPGTRLTVL.

This chain uses TRBV20-1 with TRBJ1-2; D is unresolved. Germline V CDR1 and CDR2: DFQATT, SNEGSKA (reference sequence). CDR3 length equals 12 residues. V gave up 1 base and J gave up 8 bases, with 11 bases separating them. The CDR3 nucleotides are TGCAGTGCTAGAGGCACAGAGGGCGGCTACACCTTC. Amino acid sequence: CSARGTEGGYTF.

The chain is built from TRBV6-2 or TRBV6-3 and TRBJ2-1; 10 bases map to TRBD2. Germline CDR1 MNHEY, CDR2 SVGEGT. With 5 bases clipped from V and 10 bases from J, the junction kept 8 bases outside the gene matches. This CDR3 region has 14 residues. The CDR3 DNA reads TGTGCCAGCAGTCCAAGCGGGGGGGGACAGGAGCAGTTCTTC. Protein: CASSPSGGGQEQFF.